This note documents a single T cell receptor beta chain sequence. What this receptor recognizes is not known. No base quality values were provided; no much bigger clone lies one nucleotide off. The CDR3 regions of human TCRbeta chains were subjected to immunosequencing. In the original analysis: Repertoire TCRs were matched against a reference library of SARS-CoV-2-specific TCRs generated with the MIRA antigen-specificity platform. Breadth was defined as the fraction of unique TCRs that were SARS-CoV-2-associated, and depth was defined as the fraction of total T cells that were SARS-CoV-2-associated. Using the MIRA data, each spike-specific TCR was assigned both to the spike region to which the TCR was reactive and to a CD4 or CD8 class. Log10-transformed breadth and depth values were compared by one-way ANOVA with Sidak's multiple comparisons tests. As stored in TCRdb, this immuneACCESS dataset retains in-frame rearrangements with V and J assigned. A fraction of the clones does not appear; measured against another copy, unresolved V genes explain less than half of the discrepancy, and the remainder lacks a known reason. Clone size and the V and J calls come from that table; the DNA yielded D and trimming. The table for this sample lists fewer than 90,000 clones; roughly 90% of them were counted only once. In total, the top ten clones hold about a tenth of the sample.

The CDR3 runs 15 residues from the cysteine to the phenylalanine. Here the CDR3 DNA is all that survives: 45 bases in frame from base 1. V ends up 3 bases short and J 1 base short, with an unmatched junction base count of 4. For CDR1 and CDR2, the germline V gene (reference sequence) lists SGHNT and YYREEE. What the time point label conveys for this sample: baseline before first vaccination. The vaccinee samples were drawn from two UK trials, COV001 and COV002, one of which was a single-blind randomized controlled phase 2/3 trial testing AZD1222 (ChAdOx1 nCoV-19) in healthy adults. Trial participant PBMC samples were collected at day 0 and day 28 after the second dose for TCRbeta chain sequencing. This sample stems from a study of T cell responses to AZD1222 COVID-19 vaccine (dated by TCRdb to the early 2020s). A note on the overall study: AZD1222 recipients whose second dose came at about 4 weeks and those whose second dose came at about 12 weeks were combined into one group, since spike-specific TCR depth and breadth did not differ between the two schedules. Trial participants were enrolled by age into subgroups of 18-55, 56-69 and 70-plus years, and around 150, 28 and 57 TCR-sequenced participants, respectively, were included in these subgroups. TCR sequencing covered some 250 trial participants: 207 given two doses of AZD1222 and about 26 given two doses of MenACWY control vaccine. Broad study findings and their caveats: Most participants were white British and females outnumbered males, and the authors suggested that clonal diversity may have been underestimated. CD4 TCRs associated with the vaccine covered the entire spike protein, and the dominant responses were in regions 160-218 and 743-854. Only a handful of AZD1222 recipients were SARS-CoV-2 seropositive at baseline, limiting conclusions about previously exposed vaccinees. Spike-specific TCR breadth and depth rose significantly after two AZD1222 doses compared with day 0 and with MenACWY recipients. No day 14 peak-response samples were available, so repertoires were characterized only after the peak T cell response. The 56-69-year group was small, and its depth increase did not reach significance, likely because of low power. Reportedly, close to half of the unique spike-specific TCRs recognized epitopes lying outside the regions that are mutated in the B.1.351 and B.1.1.7 variants.

The rearrangement combines TRBV5-4 with TRBJ1-1; 9 bases in between match TRBD1. The starting material was peripheral blood, obtained on day 0 of AZD1222 vaccination. The TCR sequence derives from an adult in good health. The base sequence is TGTGCCAGCAGCTCGAAGGGACAGGGGAACACTGAAGCTTTCTTT. Its product reads: CASSSKGQGNTEAFF. The full variable domain, with segments outside the CDR3 supplied by the reference TRBV5-4 and TRBJ1-1 proteins, appears as ETGVTQSPTHLIKTRGQQVTLRCSSQSGHNTVSWYQQALGQGPQFIFQYYREEENGRGNFPPRFSGLQFPNYSSELNVNALELDDSALYLCASSSKGQGNTEAFFGQGTRLTVV.